This T cell receptor beta chain was documented in a study of blood T cell repertoires in COVID-19. Study background: PBMCs, B-cell-depleted T cells, or T cells were the source of the cDNA or gDNA that made up the material.

TCRdb's table, derived via immunoSEQ multiplex PCR, lists solely in-frame clones and lacks some. The sample yields around 290,000 clones, around 86% seen once. Germline CDR1 is SEHNR and CDR2 is FQNEAQ (reference sequence). With 5 bases clipped from V and 7 bases from J, the junction kept 10 bases outside the gene matches. The CDR3 runs 15 residues. The origin of this receptor is a woman aged 18-29 years who had recovered from COVID-19. The specimen was PBMCs or T cells enriched from blood (not recorded which). J is TRBJ2-3 and V is TRBV7-9, with 9 positions matching TRBD1. The DNA for the CDR3 is TGTGCCAGCAGCCCCAGTGGACAGGGGATGTATACGCAGTATTTT. Its translation: CASSPSGQGMYTQYF.